The TCR beta chain described here comes from a study of naive and memory T cell subsets. This clonotype has only a few counts. No antigen is known for it. Trimming took 2 bases from V and 4 from J, leaving 12 bases between them. The length of the CDR3 is 13 residues. Germline V gene data show CDR1 as SQVTM and CDR2 as ANQGSEA. Study-level points and caveats: Possibly reflecting memory cells re-expressing CD45RA, a few larger clonotypes occurred in naive repertoires, especially CD8. Over 90% of naive TCR sequences appeared only once, unlike memory subsets.

The beta constant-region primer was an equimolar mix of two oligonucleotides covering TRBC1 and TRBC2. Nested alpha and beta constant-region primers with the SP2 primer drove four PCR rounds on ligated cDNA. TCRdb passed the UMI-ligation and nested PCR reads through MiXCR, listing each CDR3 protein once. The table has about 140,000 distinct CDR3 sequences, more than 15% seen once. The genes are TRBV29-1 and TRBJ2-7; D is perhaps TRBD1 (5 bases). Sequencing was performed on naive CD8+ T cells from blood. This TCR came from a human donor in good health. CDR3 loop: CSVEYAGRYEQYF. DNA of the CDR3: TGCAGCGTTGAATACGCAGGGCGGTACGAGCAGTACTTC.